This is a list of T cell receptor beta chains from one sample in a study of T-cell reconstitution after alpha-beta-depleted transplantation in children. A single record per CDR3 protein comes from TCRdb applying MiXCR to the PCR reads. The sample contains 700,000 or so distinct CDR3 sequences, around 12% of which appear only once. Sequenced material: PBMCs, taken before TCRalphabeta/CD19-depleted stem cell transplant. Source of these receptors: a girl aged 2-10 years with congenital amegakaryocytic thrombocytopenia, due to receive a stem cell transplant. CDR3s include the opening cysteine and the closing phenylalanine or tryptophan. Fields, in order: clone size, D gene, J gene, V gene, CDR3 DNA, CDR3 protein. D genes are given only for firm matches. Where a row states a size, it is once, few, many or the class of an expanded clone; other rows omit it.

>many|NA|TRBJ2-1|TRBV20-1
TGCAGTGCCGACCTTGGGAGAGGCTACAATGAGCAGTTCTTC
CSADLGRGYNEQFF
>NA|TRBD2|TRBJ2-3|TRBV12-3/TRBV12-4
TGTGCCAGCAGTTCAACGGGACTAGCGGGAGCATATACGCAGTATTTT
CASSSTGLAGAYTQYF
>many|NA|TRBJ2-5|TRBV12-3/TRBV12-4
TGTGCCAGCAGTTTATTAGGGGCTCAAGAGACCCAGTACTTC
CASSLLGAQETQYF
>many|NA|TRBJ1-2|TRBV10-3
TGTGCCATCAGTGAGACCGACCAGACCGGCTACACCTTC
CAISETDQTGYTF
>many|NA|TRBJ2-5|TRBV20-1
TGCAGTGCTTGGACAAACGAGGAGACCCAGTACTTC
CSAWTNEETQYF
>many|NA|TRBJ2-2|TRBV12-3/TRBV12-4
TGTGCCAGCAGTTTAGTGGGGCGGGAGCTGTTTTTT
CASSLVGRELFF
>many|TRBD2|TRBJ2-7|TRBV20-1
TGCAGTGCTAGTTCTACCGGGACTAGCTTCCCCAACGAGCAGTACTTC
CSASSTGTSFPNEQYF
>NA|TRBD2|TRBJ2-1|TRBV12-3/TRBV12-4
TGTGCCAGCAGGGAGCGGGAGGGCTCCTACAATGAGCAGTTCTTC
CASREREGSYNEQFF
>many|TRBD2|TRBJ2-3|TRBV6-4
TGTGCCAGCAGCATACTAGCGGGAGCTCGCCCAGATACGCAGTATTTT
CASSILAGARPDTQYF
>NA|NA|TRBJ1-2|TRBV5-1
TGCGCCAGCAGCGTGGGACATTCGAATGGCTACACCTTC
CASSVGHSNGYTF
>many|NA|TRBJ2-2|TRBV9
TGTGCCAGCAGCGCGACAGTTAACGCCGGGGAGCTGTTTTTT
CASSATVNAGELFF
>many|NA|TRBJ2-5|TRBV20-1
TGCAGCTTTACCTTAGACAGGCAAGAGACCCAGTACTTC
CSFTLDRQETQYF
>many|TRBD2|TRBJ2-7|TRBV9
TGTGCCAGCAGCCCCGGGACTAGCGGACCCTACGAGCAGTACTTC
CASSPGTSGPYEQYF
>NA|NA|TRBJ1-5|TRBV20-1
TGCAGTGCCAAAGCATCTTATAGCAATCAGCCCCAGCATTTT
CSAKASYSNQPQHF
>NA|NA|TRBJ2-7|TRBV5-1
TGCGCCAGCAGCTTGGGGTCAGAAGCCTACGAGCAGTACTTC
CASSLGSEAYEQYF
>many|NA|TRBJ2-3|TRBV10-3
TGTGCCATCAGTAGGGGCTTCACAGATACGCAGTATTTT
CAISRGFTDTQYF
>many|TRBD2|TRBJ2-7|TRBV12-3/TRBV12-4
TGTGCCAGCAGTTGGGCTAGCGGGAGACTCCTCCACGTCAAGCAGTACTTC
CASSWASGRLLHVKQYF
>few|TRBD2|TRBJ2-3|TRBV5-1
TGCGCCAGCAGCTTGGGATCTAGCGGGAGGGACACAGATACGCAGTATTTT
CASSLGSSGRDTDTQYF
>many|NA|TRBJ2-5|TRBV29-1
TGCAGCGTTGTAACCCTCGGAGAGACCCAGTACTTC
CSVVTLGETQYF
>few|TRBD2|TRBJ2-1|TRBV5-1
TGCGCCAGCAGCCCGAAGCGGGGCGCCTACAATGAGCAGTTCTTC
CASSPKRGAYNEQFF
>many|TRBD2|TRBJ2-7|TRBV10-3
TGTGCCATCAGGGCGGGAGGCCTAAACTACGAGCAGTACTTC
CAIRAGGLNYEQYF
>NA|NA|TRBJ2-3|TRBV5-6
TGTGCCAGCAGCTTGGAGGATGGCAGGTTTCTCACAGATACGCAGTATTTT
CASSLEDGRFLTDTQYF
>many|NA|TRBJ1-2|TRBV4-1
TGCGCCAGCAGCCATTCGCGGGACCACTATGGCTACACCTTC
CASSHSRDHYGYTF
>NA|TRBD1|TRBJ1-2|TRBV3-1
TGTGCCAGCGGGACAGGGGGCGTCTATGGCTACACCTTC
CASGTGGVYGYTF